The clone carrying this T cell receptor (beta chain) was observed many times. Its antigen is unidentified. This record belongs to a study of metastatic and nonmetastatic thyroid tumors. CDR1 and CDR2 from the germline V gene are MNHNS and SASEGT. V was pared by 4 bases and J by 2 bases, with 8 bases of the junction left unmatched. There are 16 residues in the CDR3. TCRdb redid the clone calls on the PCR reads using MiXCR. Of around 19,000 clones listed, approximately 28% are singletons. Every patient was untreated before thyroid surgery. The study, taken as a whole, reports: Benign nodules reportedly had significantly lower TCR beta diversity than malignant thyroid tumors in blood and tumor.

The chain recombines TRBV6-1 with TRBJ2-1; TRBD1 matches 7 bases. The sample was tumor tissue. The TCR sequence derives from a male donor with papillary thyroid cancer or a benign thyroid nodule (not recorded which). Some clones in this sample may be carry-over from other donors' samples. The CDR3 region is CASSVNRQGTYNEQFF. DNA of the CDR3: TGTGCCAGCAGTGTGAACCGACAGGGAACCTACAATGAGCAGTTCTTC.